Presented here are 7 T cell receptor beta chains from one specimen sequenced in a study of regulatory T cells in long-lasting Graves disease. Time point meaning: persistent/refractory GD, antithyroid drugs over 5 years with positive TRAb. TCR sequences were obtained from RNA taken from PBMCs. CDR3 regions were amplified by Arm-PCR using iRepertoire HTBI primers to build TCR beta libraries. In TCRdb, the multiplex PCR reads were re-called with MiXCR into one record per CDR3 protein. The data show a few hundred thousand distinct CDR3 sequences, about 20% seen once. The sequences come from peripheral blood mononuclear cells (PBMCs), collected when the disease was refractory, from a patient treated with antithyroid drugs. The receptors shown here come from a female donor with Graves disease.

This chain uses TRBV6-4 with TRBJ1-2; D gene uncertain. Germline V gene data show CDR1 as MRHNA and CDR2 as SNTAGT. The V end was cut by 3 bases, the J end by 4 bases, with 15 bases between. The CDR3 runs 15 residues. The CDR3 spells CASSESASQIYGYTF. The DNA of the CDR3 is TGTGCCAGCAGTGAGTCCGCCAGCCAGATCTATGGCTACACCTTC.

The sample holds many counts of this clonotype. The V gene is TRBV12-3 or TRBV12-4, the J gene TRBJ1-5; 10 bases align to TRBD1. The CDR3 has 17 amino acids. V shed 6 bases and J 1 base; nucleotides not matched to a gene: 9. The CDR3 DNA follows: TGTGCCAGCAGCCGTCGGGACAGGGGATGGAGCAATCAGCCCCAGCATTTT. This encodes CASSRRDRGWSNQPQHF.

This clonotype was recorded a few times. The chain joins TRBV4-1 to TRBJ1-2; D might be TRBD1 (5 bases). Germline CDR1 reads MGHRA; CDR2 reads YSYEKL. This CDR3 contains 15 residues. Trimming took 0 bases from V and 3 from J, leaving 11 bases between them. This CDR3 reads CASSQDGGIDYGYTF. The CDR3 nucleotides read TGCGCCAGCAGCCAAGATGGGGGGATCGACTATGGCTACACCTTC.

Many counts were recorded for this clonotype. V is TRBV2 and J is TRBJ2-7; possible D gene TRBD1, 5 bases. The CDR3 contains 14 residues. V lost 5 bases, J lost 6 bases, and 17 bases lay in between. Germline V gene lookup returns CDR1 SNHLY and CDR2 FYNNEI. The CDR3 coding sequence is TGTGCCAGCAGTACGAATCCAGGGATTGGCGAGCAGTACTTC. This encodes CASSTNPGIGEQYF.

At least ten counts were recorded for this clonotype. The genes are TRBV12-3 or TRBV12-4 and TRBJ1-2, with 8 bases lining up with TRBD1. The J segment lost 5 bases and the V segment lost 6 bases, leaving 5 bases of the junction unmatched. The CDR3 covers 13 residues. The CDR3 nucleotides are TGTGCCAGCAGGCAGACAGGGGCTTATGGCTACACCTTC. Translating gives CASRQTGAYGYTF.

The gene calls are TRBV11-2 and TRBJ1-5, with 7 positions matching TRBD1. The V segment lost 0 bases and the J segment 4 bases; nucleotides outside the gene matches: 3. CDR1 and CDR2 (germline): SGHAT, FQNNGV. CDR3 length: 15 amino acids. CDR3 residues: CASSLDKGANQPQHF. CDR3 bases: TGTGCCAGCAGCTTAGATAAGGGGGCAAATCAGCCCCAGCATTTT.

At least ten counts were recorded for this clonotype. The rearrangement uses TRBV15 and TRBJ2-7; weak D call: TRBD1 (6 bases). The CDR3 extends over 16 amino acids. CDR1 is LNHNV, CDR2 YYDKDF, per germline (reference sequence). V lost 2 bases and J lost 0, with 14 bases in between. CDR3 nucleotide sequence: TGTGCCACCAGCAGATCGGGGCGGACAGACTCCTACGAGCAGTACTTC. Residues: CATSRSGRTDSYEQYF.